These T cell receptor beta chains were read from a single sample in a study of long-term antiretroviral therapy in people with HIV. TCRdb's copy holds only in-frame clones and misses some; the assay was immunoSEQ multiplex PCR. The profile shows tens of thousands of clones, about 82% of them singletons. Sequencing used unsorted PBMCs, obtained 1.3 years after starting antiretroviral therapy. These TCRs come from a man aged 55-75 years with HIV. The CDR3 runs from the conserved cysteine through the conserved F or W. D genes are given only for firm matches. Size tells how often a clone was seen (once, few, many) or the class of an expanded clone, and some rows leave it out.

v_call,d_call,j_call,clone_size,cdr3_nt,cdr3_aa
TRBV1,NA,TRBJ2-7,once,TGCACCAGCAGCCAAGAAGGAGCGGGAGTCTCCGAGCAGTACTTC,CTSSQEGAGVSEQYF
TRBV19,NA,TRBJ2-7,NA,TGTGCCAGTAGTATCTCCGGGCAGGGAGATACCTACGAGCAGTACTTC,CASSISGQGDTYEQYF
TRBV5-4,NA,TRBJ2-5,NA,TGTGCCAGCAGCAAGACTAGTATCGAGACCCAGTACTTC,CASSKTSIETQYF
TRBV28,NA,TRBJ1-2,NA,TGTGCCAGCAGTTTGTCGGGCTATGGCTACACCTTC,CASSLSGYGYTF
TRBV6-5,NA,TRBJ2-6,NA,TGTGCCAGCAGTATCCCCGGGGCCAACGTCCTGACTTTC,CASSIPGANVLTF
TRBV13,TRBD2,TRBJ2-7,NA,TGTGCCAGCAGCTTCCGGGGGGGCTCGACTTACGAGCAGTACTTC,CASSFRGGSTYEQYF
TRBV5-1,NA,TRBJ2-7,NA,TGCGCCAGCAGCCCGATGGACGGTAGTTACGAGCAGTACTTC,CASSPMDGSYEQYF
TRBV7-2,NA,TRBJ1-1,NA,TGTGCCAGCAGCTTAGTTTATCCTGAAGCTTTCTTT,CASSLVYPEAFF
TRBV18,NA,TRBJ2-3,NA,TGTGCCAGCTCACCAACCAGGGCTAGCATCACAGATACGCAGTATTTT,CASSPTRASITDTQYF
TRBV5-1,NA,TRBJ2-7,NA,TGCGCCAGCAGCTTGGATCCGGCAGGGGTGGCCAACGAGCAGTACTTC,CASSLDPAGVANEQYF
TRBV7-9,TRBD1,TRBJ1-1,NA,TGTGCCAGCAGCCCGATGACAGGGTGGGCCGACACTGAAGCTTTCTTT,CASSPMTGWADTEAFF
TRBV5-1,TRBD1,TRBJ1-4,NA,TGCGCCAGCAGCGGGGGCAGGGGGGATGAAAAACTGTTTTTT,CASSGGRGDEKLFF
TRBV6-1,NA,TRBJ1-1,NA,TGTGCCAGCAGTTTCAGACAGGATGCTGAAGCTCTCTTT,CASSFRQDAEALF
TRBV18,NA,TRBJ1-4,NA,TGTGCCAGCTCACCAGAGATGCAAGCAACTAATGAAAAACTGTTTTTT,CASSPEMQATNEKLFF
TRBV7-2,TRBD2,TRBJ2-5,once,TGTGCCAGCAGCCTAACACCGGGACTAGCGGGGGGTCCCCAAGAGACCCAGTACTTC,CASSLTPGLAGGPQETQYF
TRBV11-2,TRBD1,TRBJ1-4,NA,TGTGCCAGCAGAGGAGTCTTTTCCGGGACAGTTTATAATGAAAAACTGTTTTTT,CASRGVFSGTVYNEKLFF
TRBV5-1,NA,TRBJ2-1,NA,TGCGCCAGCAGCCTCGAGGTAGACAATGAGCAGTTCTTC,CASSLEVDNEQFF
TRBV7-7,NA,TRBJ2-5,NA,TGTGCCAGCAGCTTCACGAACCAAGAGACCCAGTACTTC,CASSFTNQETQYF
TRBV6-5,NA,TRBJ1-1,NA,TGTGCCAGCAGTTACTCGGCGGCGCAGAGAGGGACTGAAGCTTTCTTT,CASSYSAAQRGTEAFF
TRBV11-2,NA,TRBJ2-4,once,TGTGCCAGCAGCCGTCACGTGGGTATTCAGTACTTC,CASSRHVGIQYF
TRBV18,NA,TRBJ1-3,NA,TGTGCCAGCTCACCAAATCAGGTTGACTCTGGAAACACCATATATTTT,CASSPNQVDSGNTIYF
TRBV6-5,NA,TRBJ1-3,NA,TGTGCCAGCAGTTATTCAACAGGCTCTGGAAACACCATATATTTT,CASSYSTGSGNTIYF
TRBV2,NA,TRBJ1-1,once,TGTGCCAGCAGTGAAAGGGAGGGCACTGAAGCTTTCTTT,CASSEREGTEAFF
TRBV28,NA,TRBJ1-2,NA,TGTGCCAGCAGTCTATTGGCTCCGGGACAAAGCTATGGCTACACCTTC,CASSLLAPGQSYGYTF
TRBV9,NA,TRBJ1-6,NA,TGTGCCAGCAGCGTAGAAGGAGGGATTGCTAATTCACCCCTCCACTTT,CASSVEGGIANSPLHF
TRBV5-1,TRBD1,TRBJ2-2,NA,TGCGCCAGCACCCCCCAGGGGGTCACCGGGGAGCTGTTTTTT,CASTPQGVTGELFF
TRBV2,NA,TRBJ1-2,few,TGTGCCAGCAGTGAGATAGACAGAACGGGCTACACCTTC,CASSEIDRTGYTF
TRBV5-1,NA,TRBJ1-2,NA,TGCGCCAGCAGCTTGGAAGCTAACTATGGCTACACCTTC,CASSLEANYGYTF
TRBV6-1,NA,TRBJ2-3,NA,TGTGCCAGCAGGCCCCCAACAGATACGCAGTATTTT,CASRPPTDTQYF
TRBV2,TRBD1,TRBJ1-2,few,TGTGCCAGCAGTCTTTTTGGGACAGGCCTTAGCTATGGCTACACCTTC,CASSLFGTGLSYGYTF
TRBV7-9,NA,TRBJ1-2,NA,TGTGCCAGCAGCTTAAGTCAGGGCAGGGCCGTATTC,CASSLSQGRAVF
TRBV29-1,TRBD2,TRBJ2-7,NA,TGCAGCGTTGGGCGGGAGGCCTTCGAGCAGTACTTC,CSVGREAFEQYF
TRBV18,NA,TRBJ2-3,NA,TGTGCCAGCTCACCACCAGGTCCTACAGATACGCAGTATTTT,CASSPPGPTDTQYF
TRBV7-3,NA,TRBJ2-5,NA,TGTGCCAGCAGCTTAGGCACGGGGGTCCCAGAGACCCAGTACTTC,CASSLGTGVPETQYF
TRBV7-7,NA,TRBJ2-2,NA,TGTGCTAGCAGCTTACTAGGGCAGGCGAACACCGGGGAGCTGTTTTTT,CASSLLGQANTGELFF
TRBV30,NA,TRBJ1-2,NA,TGTGCCTGGAGTAGGTGGGGGGCAGGGTATCGGAATGGCTACACCTTC,CAWSRWGAGYRNGYTF
TRBV6-5,NA,TRBJ1-3,NA,TGTGCCAGCGGAGCGGGGTTCTCTGGAAACACCATATATTTT,CASGAGFSGNTIYF
TRBV5-1,TRBD1,TRBJ1-2,NA,TGCGCCAGCAGCTTGGATATCGGGACAGGCACTAACTATGGCTACACCTTC,CASSLDIGTGTNYGYTF
TRBV6-1,NA,TRBJ2-2,NA,TGTGCCAGCACCGCGTATTCCGGGGAGCTGTTTTTT,CASTAYSGELFF
TRBV5-1,NA,TRBJ1-2,NA,TGCGCCAGCAGCTTGTTTGAGGGGACTAACTATGGCTACACCTTC,CASSLFEGTNYGYTF